This passage covers 25 T cell receptor beta chains from one sample sequenced in a study of blood T cell repertoires in COVID-19. Sequencing was performed with immunoSEQ multiplex PCR; in TCRdb, only in-frame clones are kept and a portion is missing. In the table there are around 280,000 clones, 87% of which are singletons. Sample: PBMCs or T cells enriched from blood (not recorded which). The receptor set was obtained from a woman aged 40 to 50 who had recovered from COVID-19.

The chain recombines TRBV5-1 with TRBJ1-5; 9 nucleotides align to TRBD1. There are 15 residues in the CDR3. Germline V gene lookup returns CDR1 SGHRS and CDR2 YFSETQ. The V gene end was trimmed by 1 base and the J gene end by 7 bases; junction bases not matched to a gene: 6. The DNA for the CDR3 is TGCGCCAGCAGCTTGTGGGGCGACAGGGGGCAGCCCCAGCATTTT. This translates into CASSLWGDRGQPQHF.

The chain carries TRBV12-3 or TRBV12-4 and TRBJ1-6; D ambiguous. The CDR3 covers 12 residues. V lost 6 bases and J lost 10, with 10 bases in between. In nucleotides, the CDR3 is TGTGCCAGCAGCCCGGGGAACTCACCCCTCCACTTT. It yields the protein CASSPGNSPLHF.

The chain carries TRBV2 and TRBJ2-7; 7 nucleotides line up with TRBD1. Trimming took 6 bases from V and 3 from J; bases not matched to a gene: 11. This CDR3 contains 15 residues. Looked up from germline, CDR1 is SNHLY and CDR2 is FYNNEI. DNA of the CDR3: TGTGCCAGCAGCCGAGACAGGGATCCCCGCTACGAGCAGTACTTC. This gives the protein CASSRDRDPRYEQYF.

The chain is built from TRBV15 and TRBJ2-2, with a weak D call TRBD2 (6 bases). Germline loops: CDR1 LNHNV, CDR2 YYDKDF (reference sequence). The CDR3 sequence is 16 residues long. The V end was cut by 2 bases, the J end by 8 bases, with 18 bases between. CDR3 residues: CATSRRSGGVAGELFF. The CDR3 DNA reads TGTGCCACCAGCAGACGATCCGGGGGTGTAGCTGGGGAGCTGTTTTTT.

V usage is TRBV6-2 or TRBV6-3 and J usage is TRBJ1-5; 7 bases are shared with TRBD1. This CDR3 has 14 amino acids. Germline assignment: CDR1 MNHEY and CDR2 SVGEGT. Losses at the gene ends were 6 bases for V and 6 bases for J; bases not matched to a gene: 8. The CDR3 region has the DNA TGTGCCAGCAGCCCGACAGGGAAGATTCAGCCCCAGCATTTT. Its protein is CASSPTGKIQPQHF.

The chain has TRBV5-1 and TRBJ2-3; 9 positions agree with TRBD2. The germline V gene has CDR1 SGHRS and CDR2 YFSETQ. CDR3 size: 15 residues. Unmatched junction bases numbered 3, after V lost 3 bases and J lost 1 base. The CDR3 loop reads CASSSRTSGTDTQYF. DNA of the CDR3: TGCGCCAGCAGCTCACGGACTAGCGGCACAGATACGCAGTATTTT.

This chain links TRBV6-5 with TRBJ2-5; weak D call: TRBD2 (5 bases). The V end lost 9 bases, the J end lost 10 bases, and 27 bases lay between the germline ends. Germline V gene sequence: CDR1 MNHEY, CDR2 SVGAGI. CDR3 length equals 15 residues. This CDR3 reads CASLTGGGTEGSQYF. CDR3 DNA: TGTGCCAGTTTAACGGGTGGCGGTACCGAGGGTAGCCAGTACTTC.

The sample holds a few counts of this clone. The chain combines TRBV7-9 with TRBJ1-2; D gene unclear. Trimming pared 5 bases from V and 7 bases from J, leaving 14 bases between. Per the germline V gene, CDR1 is SEHNR and CDR2 is FQNEAQ (reference sequence). This CDR3 is 13 amino acids long. In DNA, the CDR3 is TGTGCCAGCAGCATGGAGGGATTCTCTGGCTACACCTTC. It specifies CASSMEGFSGYTF. The variable domain in full, completed from reference TRBV7-9 and TRBJ1-2, reads DTGVSQNPRHKITKRGQNVTFRCDPISEHNRLYWYRQTLGQGPEFLTYFQNEAQLEKSRLLSDRFSAERPKGSFSTLEIQRTEQGDSAMYLCASSMEGFSGYTFGSGTRLTVV.

V gene TRBV28 combines with J gene TRBJ2-4; TRBD1 matches 7 bases. The CDR3 runs 13 residues. The ends lost 5 bases at V and 7 bases at J; junction bases unmatched: 5. CDR1 is MDHEN, CDR2 SYDVKM, per germline. The CDR3 DNA sequence: TGTGCCAGCAGTCCAGGGGGTAGGAACATTCAGTACTTC. It yields the protein CASSPGGRNIQYF.

The chain uses TRBV4-2 and TRBJ2-3; D call uncertain. The CDR3 is 15 amino acids. Deletions cut 1 base from V and 0 bases from J, with 8 bases between. The germline gives CDR1 LGHNA, CDR2 YNFKEQ. The CDR3 here is CASSQVSDSTDTQYF. The CDR3 DNA follows: TGTGCCAGCAGCCAAGTTTCAGATAGCACAGATACGCAGTATTTT.

The V gene is TRBV7-9, the J gene TRBJ1-1; no firm D call. Between the trimmed V and J ends, which lost 11 bases and 8 bases, there was a span of 15 bases. Germline CDR1 and CDR2: SEHNR and FQNEAQ (reference sequence). The CDR3 contains 11 residues. The CDR3 protein is CAGLRDTEAFF. CDR3 in DNA: TGTGCCGGACTGAGGGATACGGAAGCTTTCTTT.

DNA for the CDR3: TGTGCCAGCATTACCCCCCGGGGACAGGTAATCCTACCCCAGCATTTT. Translation gives CASITPRGQVILPQHF. This rearrangement joins TRBV2 to TRBJ1-5, with 8 nucleotides matching TRBD1. CDR3 size: 16 residues. The V and J ends lost 7 bases and 10 bases, in that order; junction bases with no gene match: 18. Germline loops: CDR1 SNHLY, CDR2 FYNNEI.

The CDR3 here is CASSVEDRVYEQYF. CDR3 bases: TGTGCCAGCAGCGTAGAGGACAGGGTCTACGAGCAGTACTTC. V and J are TRBV9 and TRBJ2-7; TRBD1 matches 8 bases. V lost 0 bases and J lost 3; bases outside the gene matches: 2. The CDR3 loop spans 14 amino acids. The V gene's germline CDR1 is SGDLS and CDR2 YYNGEE.

V usage is TRBV4-3 and J usage is TRBJ2-3, with D possibly matching TRBD1 (6 bases). This CDR3 has 16 amino acids. V was trimmed by 1 base and J by 3 bases, leaving 14 bases between them. Germline V gives CDR1 LGHNA, CDR2 YSLEER. The chain's CDR3 is CASSQVRGSETDTQYF. CDR3 coding DNA: TGCGCCAGCAGCCAAGTAAGGGGGAGTGAGACAGATACGCAGTATTTT.

This chain links TRBV27 with TRBJ2-7, with TRBD2 as a possible D gene (6 bases). The germline V gene encodes CDR1 MNHEY and CDR2 SMNVEV (reference sequence). This CDR3 contains 14 residues. The V end was cut by 5 bases, the J end by 7 bases, with 18 bases between. The DNA of the CDR3 is TGTGCCAGCAGTATCACGGGCCCGCGGGGAGAGCAGTACTTC. Amino acids: CASSITGPRGEQYF.

CDR3 nucleotide sequence: TGTGCCAGCAGCTTAGCCCCACTAGCGGGAGGATTGGATGAGCAGTTCTTC. The encoded protein is CASSLAPLAGGLDEQFF. The chain has TRBV11-2 and TRBJ2-1, with 12 positions matching TRBD2. With 1 base clipped from V and 8 bases from J, the junction kept 9 bases outside the gene matches. Germline CDR1 and CDR2: SGHAT and FQNNGV. This CDR3 has 17 residues.

The rearrangement uses TRBV28 and TRBJ2-5; 7 bases match TRBD1. Trimming at V came to 5 bases and at J to 5 bases, leaving 5 bases not matched to a gene. In germline, CDR1 is MDHEN, CDR2 SYDVKM. This CDR3 comprises 13 residues. This chain's CDR3 is CASSLQGSETQYF. The CDR3 DNA reads TGTGCCAGCAGTCTACAGGGGAGTGAGACCCAGTACTTC.

This chain connects TRBV25-1 to TRBJ1-2; D may be TRBD1 (5 bases). The germline CDR1 and CDR2 sequences are MGHDK and SYGVNS. Trimming removed 3 bases from V and 4 bases from J, with 18 bases in between. The CDR3 runs 16 residues. CDR3 loop: CASSEGQVGGLYGYTF. CDR3 bases: TGTGCCAGCAGTGAGGGTCAGGTGGGGGGTCTCTATGGCTACACCTTC.

The chain combines TRBV10-3 with TRBJ2-2, with 8 bases fitting TRBD1. The junction had 0 bases not matched to a gene; V was cut back by 8 bases and J by 1 base. The CDR3 has 13 residues. CDR1 and CDR2 (germline): ENHRY, SYGVKD. The CDR3 coding sequence is TGTGCCATCGGGACAGGGAACACCGGGGAGCTGTTTTTT. This translates into CAIGTGNTGELFF.

The chain has TRBV7-2 and TRBJ1-2, with a weak D call TRBD1 (5 bases). The length of the CDR3 is 16 residues. The V and J ends lost 0 bases and 5 bases respectively, with 16 bases between them. CDR1 and CDR2 (germline): SGHTA, FQGNSA. As DNA, the CDR3 is TGTGCCAGCAGCTTAGCAGTGCGGGACTCTAGGTATGGCTACACCTTC. Its protein product is CASSLAVRDSRYGYTF.

This chain joins TRBV5-4 and TRBJ1-2, with 8 bases lining up with TRBD1. This CDR3 has 15 residues. Trimming removed 3 bases from V and 4 bases from J; junction bases left unmatched: 8. CDR1 SGHNT and CDR2 YYREEE come from the germline V gene (reference sequence). The CDR3 region has the DNA TGTGCCAGCAGCTCGCCCTCACAGGGGGTCTATGGCTACACCTTC. Translation gives CASSSPSQGVYGYTF.

CDR3 amino acids: CSVDSDGDTQYF. CDR3 DNA: TGCAGCGTTGATTCCGACGGGGATACGCAGTATTTT. The chain uses TRBV29-1 and TRBJ2-3; no clear D gene. The germline V gene encodes CDR1 SQVTM and CDR2 ANQGSEA. V shed 3 bases and J shed 6 bases, with 10 bases lying between them. This CDR3 has 12 amino acids.

This clone was counted only a few times. The chain links TRBV4-2 to TRBJ2-2; tentatively, D is TRBD2 (6 bases). With 1 base removed from V and 4 bases from J, the gap between germline ends came to 10 bases. The CDR3 totals 15 residues. From germline, CDR1 is LGHNA and CDR2 YNFKEQ. CDR3 residues: CASSQVLGGTGELFF. The CDR3 DNA follows: TGTGCCAGCAGCCAAGTTCTGGGGGGCACCGGGGAGCTGTTTTTT.

This clone has just one count. J is TRBJ2-5 and V is TRBV6-2 or TRBV6-3; 7 nucleotides line up with TRBD1. This CDR3 has 15 amino acids. Germline CDR1 and CDR2: MNHEY and SVGEGT. J gave up 0 bases and V 2 bases, and 3 bases lay outside the gene matches. The CDR3 sequence is CASSYVTGHQETQYF. For the CDR3, the DNA is TGTGCCAGCAGTTACGTGACAGGGCACCAAGAGACCCAGTACTTC.

The chain uses TRBV7-9 and TRBJ2-3; possible D gene TRBD1, 6 bases. The V end lost 5 bases, the J end lost 0 bases, and 24 bases lay between the germline ends. The CDR3 is 19 amino acids. Germline V gives CDR1 SEHNR, CDR2 FQNEAQ (reference sequence). The CDR3 DNA reads as TGTGCCAGCAGCCCCTATAATGTACGACAGGACCGTAGCACAGATACGCAGTATTTT. It specifies CASSPYNVRQDRSTDTQYF.